These 2 T cell receptor beta chains originate from one sample sequenced in a study of blood T cell repertoires in COVID-19. Data came from immunoSEQ multiplex PCR; TCRdb stores just in-frame clones and leaves some out. The profile shows 200,000 to 250,000 clones, 70% to 90% of them singletons. Sequenced: peripheral blood. These receptors came from a woman aged 18-29 years who had recovered from COVID-19.

This sequence joins TRBV11-2 and TRBJ2-3; D unresolved. Germline V gives CDR1 SGHAT, CDR2 FQNNGV. Trimming shortened V by 3 bases and J by 1 base, and 11 bases separated the two germline ends. The CDR3 contains 15 residues. The CDR3 DNA reads as TGTGCCAGCAGCTTCCGGCTAGAGGGCACAGATACGCAGTATTTT. This codes for CASSFRLEGTDTQYF.

The chain recombines TRBV5-4 with TRBJ1-1; 7 nucleotides agree with TRBD1. The germline V gene has CDR1 SGHNT and CDR2 YYREEE (reference sequence). The CDR3 totals 15 residues. The J segment lost 4 bases and the V segment lost 2 bases, leaving 8 bases of the junction unmatched. CDR3 nucleotide sequence: TGTGCCAGCAGCTTTGGGCAGGGGGGAGGCACTGAAGCTTTCTTT. It yields the protein CASSFGQGGGTEAFF.